The 20 T cell receptor beta chains given below trace back to one sample, sequenced in a study of human T cells and chemical hapten exposure. TCRdb reprocessed the RACE reads via MiXCR and lists one record per CDR3 protein. Among around 150,000 distinct CDR3 sequences listed, approximately 30% were seen once. Documented time point: patch test 3, about 24 weeks after DPC sensitization. This sample's treatment: therapeutic diphenylcyclopropenone sensitization with weekly scalp DPC. The sequences come from whole blood, collected in connection with sensitization to the hapten diphenylcyclopropenone (DPC). These receptors came from a woman aged 18-29 years with alopecia areata. Some clones in this sample may be carry-over from other donors' samples.

About this clonotype: A much larger clone sits a single nucleotide away, making a read error possible. The V and J genes are TRBV7-9 and TRBJ2-7, with a possible D match to TRBD1 (5 bases). Germline CDR1 and CDR2: SEHNR and FQNEAQ (reference sequence). Trimming stripped 10 bases from V and 1 base from J, with 17 bases between. The CDR3 is 14 residues long. DNA for the CDR3: TGTGCCAACAGGCCCACTACGGAGTCCTACGAGCAGTACTTC. Translation: CANRPTTESYEQYF.

In this sample, this clonotype turned up a few times. In DNA form, the CDR3 reads TGCGCCAGCAGCCAATTAAACCTAATCTCCATGAACACTGAAGCTTTCTTT. Its protein is CASSQLNLISMNTEAFF. J is TRBJ1-1 and V is TRBV4-1, with D hard to call. The length of the CDR3 is 17 residues. The germline V gene has CDR1 MGHRA and CDR2 YSYEKL. The V gene lost 2 bases and the J gene lost 0 bases, with 16 bases spanning the gap.

A few counts support this clonotype. The gene calls are TRBV9 and TRBJ2-3; D is unclear. The V gene's germline CDR1 is SGDLS and CDR2 YYNGEE. The V end lost 3 bases, the J end lost 0 bases, and 11 bases lay between the germline ends. The length of the CDR3 is 15 residues. The CDR3 loop is CASSESERSTDTQYF. CDR3 nucleotides: TGTGCCAGCAGCGAATCAGAGCGAAGCACAGATACGCAGTATTTT. Full variable domain (missing parts from reference TRBV9 and TRBJ2-3): DSGVTQTPKHLITATGQRVTLRCSPRSGDLSVYWYQQSLDQGLQFLIQYYNGEERAKGNILERFSAQQFPDLHSELNLSSLELGDSALYFCASSESERSTDTQYFGPGTRLTVL.

This clonotype was seen only a few times. This sequence joins TRBV4-1 and TRBJ2-5; a possible D gene is TRBD2 (6 bases). Trimming left V 6 bases short and J 2 bases short, with 16 bases between. This CDR3 has 15 residues. Germline V gene sequence: CDR1 MGHRA, CDR2 YSYEKL. The CDR3 reads CASRLVRDSQETQYF. As DNA, the CDR3 is TGCGCCAGCAGACTCGTTCGGGACTCACAAGAGACCCAGTACTTC.

This clonotype was seen more than once but under ten times. The chain couples TRBV11-2 to TRBJ1-2, with D possibly being TRBD1 (5 bases). V dropped 5 bases and J dropped 5 bases, with 21 bases sitting between them. CDR3 length equals 16 residues. The germline V gene encodes CDR1 SGHAT and CDR2 FQNNGV. The CDR3 DNA reads TGTGCCAGCAGCCCACCTAAAGGGGCGCGGATGTATGGCTACACCTTC. As protein: CASSPPKGARMYGYTF.

The chain is built from TRBV6-5 and TRBJ1-1; D is undetermined. This CDR3 has 13 residues. The V gene lost 0 bases and the J gene lost 11 bases, with 13 bases spanning the gap. Germline V gene data show CDR1 as MNHEY and CDR2 as SVGAGI. DNA for the CDR3: TGTGCCAGCAGTTACTCCCTGACACGGGAGGCTTTCTTT. Amino acid sequence: CASSYSLTREAFF.

The V gene is TRBV5-1, the J gene TRBJ2-2, with D perhaps TRBD2 (5 bases). The ends were cut back, 1 base at V and 6 bases at J, with 13 bases in the middle. The germline V gene has CDR1 SGHRS and CDR2 YFSETQ. CDR3 size: 15 residues. In DNA form, the CDR3 reads TGCGCCAGCAGCTTGAATGTGGGAGAGGCCGGGGAGCTGTTTTTT. As protein: CASSLNVGEAGELFF.

There are a few counts of this clonotype. The chain joins TRBV12-3 or TRBV12-4 to TRBJ1-6, with TRBD1 matching 7 bases. This CDR3 contains 14 residues. The V and J ends lost 6 bases and 9 bases, in that order; junction bases with no gene match: 8. CDR3 DNA: TGTGCCAGCAGCCGCACAGGGGAGCCTTCACCCCTCCACTTT. As protein: CASSRTGEPSPLHF.

This chain connects TRBV20-1 to TRBJ2-2, with D possibly matching TRBD1 (6 bases). Trimming cost V 3 bases and J 0 bases, with 14 bases left between them. Germline lookup yields CDR1 DFQATT and CDR2 SNEGSKA (reference sequence). The CDR3 spans 16 residues. The DNA of the CDR3 is TGCAGTGCTAGTAAGGGACATGGGCCGAACACCGGGGAGCTGTTTTTT. Translating it yields CSASKGHGPNTGELFF.

The chain has TRBV29-1 and TRBJ2-1; D ambiguous. The length of the CDR3 is 11 residues. V lost 4 bases, J lost 4 bases, and 5 bases lay in between. Germline loops: CDR1 SQVTM, CDR2 ANQGSEA. CDR3 amino acids: CSVVDYNEQFF. DNA of the CDR3: TGCAGCGTTGTTGATTACAATGAGCAGTTCTTC.

The chain employs TRBV6-5 and TRBJ1-2; the match to TRBD1 covers 7 bases. The germline V gene has CDR1 MNHEY and CDR2 SVGAGI. J gave up 4 bases and V 2 bases, and 7 bases lay outside the gene matches. This CDR3 has 15 amino acids. CDR3 sequence (DNA): TGTGCCAGCAGTTACGGGCAGGGGGGTTCCTATGGCTACACCTTC. The encoded protein is CASSYGQGGSYGYTF.

This rearrangement joins TRBV6-2 or TRBV6-3 to TRBJ1-1; TRBD1 might be the D (6 bases). The CDR3 length is 11 residues. Per the germline V gene, CDR1 is MNHEY and CDR2 is SVGEGT. Trimming pared 8 bases from V and 4 bases from J, leaving 8 bases between. The CDR3 loop reads CASSGVTEAFF. The CDR3 coding sequence is TGTGCCAGCTCAGGGGTCACTGAAGCTTTCTTT.

The gene calls are TRBV4-3 and TRBJ2-1; 7 bases match TRBD1. Germline lookup yields CDR1 LGHNA and CDR2 YSLEER. V gave up 4 bases and J gave up 5 bases; unmatched junction bases: 5. This CDR3 spans 14 amino acids. The CDR3 coding sequence is TGCGCCAGCAGCCGTCTCGGACAGGACAATGAGCAGTTCTTC. This encodes CASSRLGQDNEQFF.

This clonotype was seen repeatedly, ten times or more. The chain combines TRBV4-1 with TRBJ2-5, with D unresolved. The length of the CDR3 is 11 residues. Germline loops: CDR1 MGHRA, CDR2 YSYEKL. V gave up 0 bases and J gave up 4 bases, with 0 bases separating them. The CDR3 protein is CASSQEETQYF. CDR3 bases: TGCGCCAGCAGCCAAGAAGAGACCCAGTACTTC.

This clonotype has only a few counts. The chain couples TRBV7-2 to TRBJ2-5; 8 bases match TRBD2. The V segment lost 4 bases and the J segment 7 bases; nucleotides outside the gene matches: 5. Looked up from germline, CDR1 is SGHTA and CDR2 is FQGNSA. The CDR3 has 13 amino acids. The CDR3: CASSSSGLGTQYF. CDR3 coding DNA: TGTGCCAGCAGCTCTAGCGGGCTAGGGACCCAGTACTTC.

The gene calls are TRBV27 and TRBJ1-2, with D unclear. Trimming pared 5 bases from V and 2 bases from J, leaving 9 bases between. This CDR3 spans 13 amino acids. The germline gives CDR1 MNHEY, CDR2 SMNVEV (reference sequence). CDR3 region: CASSPDGNYGYTF. The CDR3 nucleotides read TGTGCCAGCAGTCCGGACGGGAACTATGGCTACACCTTC.

The chain employs TRBV2 and TRBJ1-1; possible D gene TRBD1, 6 bases. Trimming removed 6 bases from V and 4 bases from J, with 15 bases in between. This CDR3 region has 14 residues. Germline CDR1 is SNHLY and CDR2 is FYNNEI. The CDR3 DNA sequence: TGTGCCAGCAGGTGGGACAACAGGGCCACTGAAGCTTTCTTT. Protein sequence: CASRWDNRATEAFF. The complete variable domain, with remaining parts taken from reference TRBV2 and TRBJ1-1, reads EPEVTQTPSHQVTQMGQEVILRCVPISNHLYFYWYRQILGQKVEFLVSFYNNEISEKSEIFDDQFSVERPDGSNFTLKIRSTKLEDSAMYFCASRWDNRATEAFFGQGTRLTVV.

This clonotype has a handful of counts. CDR3 bases: TGTGCCAGCAGTCCTGAGAAGGGGCCCAACTATGGCTACACCTTC. It is translated as CASSPEKGPNYGYTF. This chain connects TRBV6-6 to TRBJ1-2, with a weak D call TRBD1 (5 bases). CDR1 and CDR2 (germline): MNHNY, SVGAGI (reference sequence). V was trimmed by 5 bases and J by 2 bases, leaving 15 bases between them. The CDR3 contains 15 residues.

V gene TRBV6-2 or TRBV6-3 combines with J gene TRBJ2-1; TRBD2 matches at 10 bases. There are 16 residues in the CDR3. Germline V gives CDR1 MNHEY, CDR2 SVGEGT. Unmatched junction bases numbered 11, after V lost 5 bases and J lost 7 bases. The CDR3: CASSLDGLAGANEQFF. CDR3 nucleotides: TGTGCCAGCAGTCTGGACGGGCTAGCGGGAGCTAATGAGCAGTTCTTC.

The chain recombines TRBV18 with TRBJ2-3, with D tentatively TRBD1 or TRBD2 (5 bases each). V lost 4 bases, J lost 2 bases, and 16 bases lay in between. Germline CDR1 KGHSH, CDR2 LQKENI. The CDR3 has 16 amino acids. The CDR3 coding sequence is TGTGCCAGCTCACTGGGACGGAAGACCTCCACAGATACGCAGTATTTT. The encoded protein is CASSLGRKTSTDTQYF.